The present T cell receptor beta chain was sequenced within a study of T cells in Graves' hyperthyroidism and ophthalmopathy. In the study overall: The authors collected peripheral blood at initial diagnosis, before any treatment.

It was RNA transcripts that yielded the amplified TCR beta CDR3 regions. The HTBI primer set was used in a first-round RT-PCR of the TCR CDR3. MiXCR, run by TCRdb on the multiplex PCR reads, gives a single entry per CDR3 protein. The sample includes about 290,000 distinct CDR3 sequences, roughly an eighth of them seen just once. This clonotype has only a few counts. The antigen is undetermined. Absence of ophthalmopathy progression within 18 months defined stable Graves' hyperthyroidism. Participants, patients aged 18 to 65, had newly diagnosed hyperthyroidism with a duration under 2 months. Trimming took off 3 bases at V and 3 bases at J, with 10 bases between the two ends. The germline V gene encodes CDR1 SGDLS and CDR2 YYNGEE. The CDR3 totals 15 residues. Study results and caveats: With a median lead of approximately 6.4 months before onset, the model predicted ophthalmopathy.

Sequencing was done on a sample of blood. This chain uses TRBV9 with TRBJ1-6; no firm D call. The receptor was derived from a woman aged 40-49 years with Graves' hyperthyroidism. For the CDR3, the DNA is TGTGCCAGCAGCGCCACGGGGATCTATAATTCACCCCTCCACTTT. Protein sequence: CASSATGIYNSPLHF.